This T cell receptor (beta chain) was captured by sequencing in a study of read filtering for tumor transcriptome and immune sequencing. Background on the study: Revised staging placed roughly eight patients in R-ISS I, some 17 in II, six or seven in III. Study-wide points: Even smaller IR-seq throughput identified most shared clonotypes.

From approximately 430 ng of RNA, a library with molecular barcoded alpha/delta and beta/gamma adaptors was made. TCRdb reprocessed the reads via MiXCR and lists one record per CDR3 protein. The sample shows 40,000 or so distinct CDR3 sequences, around an eighth of them seen only once. As regards this clonotype: Antigen unknown.

Per the germline V gene, CDR1 is SGDLS and CDR2 is YYNGEE. With 3 bases clipped from V and 4 bases from J, the junction kept 5 bases outside the gene matches. This CDR3 has 14 amino acids. The V and J genes are TRBV9 and TRBJ1-2; TRBD1 agrees at 8 bases. The material sequenced was a population of CD138-negative cells sorted from bone marrow. The clonotype comes from a donor at least 40 years old with multiple myeloma. The CDR3 is CASSAGQGAYGYTF. The CDR3 DNA is TGTGCCAGCAGCGCTGGACAGGGCGCCTATGGCTACACCTTC.